These 29 T cell receptor beta chains came from one sample sequenced in a study of shared clonotypes between healthy human individuals. Clones were sequenced by immunoSEQ multiplex PCR, and TCRdb holds only the in-frame ones, with some missing. The data show around 1 million clones, with around 80% seen just once and over 1.3% held by the top ten. Sample: memory CD4+ T cells sorted from blood. The subset here: CD45RA-negative fraction. The receptors shown here come from a man between 18 and 29 years old in good health.

The sample holds a few counts of this clone. V gene TRBV27 combines with J gene TRBJ2-5; D may be TRBD1 or TRBD2 (5 bases each). V lost 5 bases and J 4 bases, leaving 11 bases between the germline ends. The CDR3 has 13 amino acids. CDR1 MNHEY and CDR2 SMNVEV come from the germline V gene (reference sequence). In DNA form, the CDR3 reads TGTGCCAGCAGTGGGGGTCTGAGAGAGACCCAGTACTTC. It encodes CASSGGLRETQYF.

The sample holds a few counts of this clone. The rearrangement joins TRBV7-2 to TRBJ1-1, with no clear D. With 5 bases removed from V and 2 bases from J, the gap between germline ends came to 9 bases. Looked up from germline, CDR1 is SGHTA and CDR2 is FQGNSA. The CDR3 has 13 residues. The CDR3, as DNA: TGTGCCAGCAGCCCCAACCAAAACACTGAAGCTTTCTTT. Translated, it gives CASSPNQNTEAFF. Variable domain in full (rest from reference TRBV7-2 and TRBJ1-1): GAGVSQSPSNKVTEKGKDVELRCDPISGHTALYWYRQSLGQGLEFLIYFQGNSAPDKSGLPSDRFSAERTGGSVSTLTIQRTQQEDSAVYLCASSPNQNTEAFFGQGTRLTVV.

Here the CDR3 reads CSVVGTGAGRSDGYTF. The CDR3 DNA reads as TGCAGCGTTGTGGGGACGGGGGCTGGCAGGTCGGATGGCTACACCTTC. The chain is built from TRBV29-1 and TRBJ1-2; perhaps TRBD1 as D (6 bases). Deletions cut 4 bases from V and 6 bases from J, with 24 bases between. The length of the CDR3 is 16 residues. Germline-derived CDR1 and CDR2 are SQVTM and ANQGSEA.

As DNA, the CDR3 is TGTGCCAGCAGCGCGACAGGGAGGCAAAAACTGTTTTTT. As protein: CASSATGRQKLFF. This chain uses TRBV7-6 with TRBJ1-4, with 7 bases that match TRBD1. The CDR3 has 13 amino acids. With V trimmed by 5 bases and J by 9 bases, 6 bases remained unmatched. In germline, CDR1 is SGHVS, CDR2 FNYEAQ.

The rearrangement joins TRBV5-4 to TRBJ1-6, with D possibly being TRBD1 (5 bases). The CDR3 is 16 residues long. Between the trimmed V and J ends, which lost 3 bases and 6 bases, there was a span of 16 bases. Germline CDR1 reads SGHNT; CDR2 reads YYREEE (reference sequence). CDR3 residues: CASSSASSGSNSPLHF. CDR3 bases: TGTGCCAGCAGCTCAGCCTCATCAGGGTCTAATTCACCCCTCCACTTT.

This chain links TRBV29-1 with TRBJ1-6; D is perhaps TRBD1 (5 bases). Germline V gives CDR1 SQVTM, CDR2 ANQGSEA. The CDR3 consists of 14 residues. Trimming pared 5 bases from V and 5 bases from J, leaving 13 bases between. This CDR3 is CSVLDSTNNSPLHF. CDR3 DNA sequence: TGCAGCGTTCTAGACAGTACGAATAATTCACCCCTCCACTTT.

The chain combines TRBV29-1 with TRBJ1-2; maybe TRBD1 (6 bases). The CDR3 loop spans 12 amino acids. Germline-derived CDR1 and CDR2 are SQVTM and ANQGSEA. V was shortened by 3 bases and J by 6 bases, with 11 bases between the two germline ends. This chain's CDR3 is CSVEKQGDGYTF. In DNA, the CDR3 is TGCAGCGTTGAGAAACAGGGCGATGGCTACACCTTC.

This chain joins TRBV10-3 and TRBJ1-5; 8 bases agree with TRBD1. The CDR3 totals 17 residues. V shed 0 bases, J shed 0 bases, and the junction held 4 bases outside the gene matches. In germline, CDR1 is ENHRY, CDR2 SYGVKD. This CDR3 reads CAISESSGQVSNQPQHF. The CDR3 DNA reads as TGTGCCATCAGTGAGTCCTCGGGACAGGTTAGCAATCAGCCCCAGCATTTT.

As regards this clone: It may be a read error: a sequence one base away is much more abundant. The chain uses TRBV30 and TRBJ1-2; a possible D gene is TRBD1 (6 bases). The germline CDR1 and CDR2 sequences are GTSNPN and SVGIG (reference sequence). The CDR3 spans 13 residues. This CDR3 is CARSVRTERGYTF. The CDR3 coding sequence is TGTGCCCGGAGTGTACGGACAGAACGGGGCTACACCTTC.

The rearrangement links TRBV7-2 to TRBJ2-1, with TRBD2 matching over 7 bases. V shed 5 bases and J 9 bases; nucleotides not matched to a gene: 19. CDR1 and CDR2 (germline): SGHTA, FQGNSA. The CDR3 is 17 amino acids. CDR3 DNA: TGTGCCAGCAGCCTCTCCGGCCCCCGGATCACGGGGGGTGAGCAGTTCTTC. Protein sequence: CASSLSGPRITGGEQFF.

This clone was counted between two and nine times. The rearrangement uses TRBV7-2 and TRBJ2-7; 13 bases map to TRBD2. The CDR3 covers 16 residues. The junction had 6 bases not matched to a gene; V was cut back by 5 bases and J by 2 bases. Germline V CDR1 and CDR2: SGHTA, FQGNSA. CDR3 sequence reads: CASSAPGLAGTYEQYF. The CDR3 DNA sequence: TGTGCCAGCAGCGCTCCGGGACTAGCGGGAACCTACGAGCAGTACTTC.

The DNA for the CDR3 is TGCGCCAGCAGCCCCACGCACACCGGGGAGCTGTTTTTT. It translates to CASSPTHTGELFF. The V gene is TRBV4-3, the J gene TRBJ2-2; the D is unclear. The germline V gene has CDR1 LGHNA and CDR2 YSLEER. CDR3 size: 13 residues. Trimming left V 4 bases short and J 3 bases short, with 6 bases between.

This chain connects TRBV28 to TRBJ2-3; 9 positions agree with TRBD2. From germline, CDR1 is MDHEN and CDR2 SYDVKM. The CDR3 runs to 15 residues. J lost 1 base, V lost 5 bases, and 4 bases had no gene match. CDR3 DNA sequence: TGTGCCAGCAGTCGTAGCGGGGGTGGCACAGATACGCAGTATTTT. This sequence encodes CASSRSGGGTDTQYF.

V gene TRBV10-3 combines with J gene TRBJ2-2; 7 bases agree with TRBD1. Germline V lookup: CDR1 ENHRY, CDR2 SYGVKD. The V and J ends lost 8 bases and 0 bases, in that order; junction bases with no gene match: 9. CDR3 length: 16 residues. This CDR3 is CAIRPGDRANTGELFF. The CDR3 nucleotides read TGTGCCATCCGACCCGGCGACAGGGCGAACACCGGGGAGCTGTTTTTT.

The chain recombines TRBV5-1 with TRBJ2-5; D perhaps matches TRBD1 (5 bases). The CDR3 is 14 amino acids. The germline gives CDR1 SGHRS, CDR2 YFSETQ. Trimming removed 4 bases from V and 5 bases from J, with 15 bases in between. This CDR3 is CASSQSTGRETQYF. For the CDR3, the DNA is TGCGCCAGCAGCCAATCTACAGGTCGGGAGACCCAGTACTTC.

The rearrangement uses TRBV4-2 and TRBJ1-1, with D maybe TRBD1 (5 bases). The length of the CDR3 is 16 residues. The germline V gene encodes CDR1 LGHNA and CDR2 YNFKEQ. With 2 bases removed from V and 6 bases from J, the gap between germline ends came to 19 bases. DNA for the CDR3: TGTGCCAGCAGCCAAAATCTCGACAGAAAGGTCGCTGAAGCTTTCTTT. It codes for CASSQNLDRKVAEAFF.

The chain recombines TRBV29-1 with TRBJ2-5; weak D call: TRBD2 (5 bases). TRBJ2-7 matches the DNA end more closely, so the J call is doubtful. Germline V gives CDR1 SQVTM, CDR2 ANQGSEA. The CDR3 runs to 15 residues. The DNA for the CDR3 is TGCAGCGTTGAACATGGGTTCCTAGGCGGGTACGAGCAGTACTTC. It yields the protein CSVEHGFLGGYEQYF.

The table lists this clone with a few counts. J is TRBJ1-3 and V is TRBV30; D is undetermined. The CDR3 runs to 15 residues. V lost 6 bases and J lost 2, with 17 bases in between. The germline gives CDR1 GTSNPN, CDR2 SVGIG (reference sequence). CDR3 nucleotides: TGTGCCTGCGGGTGGGCCCGCATCCCTGGAAACACCATATATTTT. This sequence encodes CACGWARIPGNTIYF.

Notes on this clone: This specimen includes other DNA sequences encoding the same CDR3. The chain combines TRBV5-1 with TRBJ2-7; D is unresolved. Per germline, CDR1 SGHRS and CDR2 YFSETQ. The V and J ends lost 1 base and 1 base respectively, with 6 bases between them. The CDR3 length is 13 residues. In nucleotides, the CDR3 is TGCGCCAGCAGCTTGCTGGGTTCCTACGAGCAGTACTTC. Its translation: CASSLLGSYEQYF.

The rearrangement uses TRBV28 and TRBJ2-1, with 7 positions matching TRBD2. J gave up 0 bases and V 6 bases, and 8 bases lay outside the gene matches. This CDR3 region has 16 residues. Germline V lookup: CDR1 MDHEN, CDR2 SYDVKM. The DNA of the CDR3 is TGTGCCAGCAGCACCAGCGGGATGAGCTCCTACAATGAGCAGTTCTTC. Translated, it gives CASSTSGMSSYNEQFF.

This clone was seen more than once but under ten times. V usage is TRBV5-1 and J usage is TRBJ2-1, with no clear D. This CDR3 is 12 amino acids long. Germline V CDR1 and CDR2: SGHRS, YFSETQ. The ends were cut back, 3 bases at V and 6 bases at J, with 7 bases in the middle. The CDR3 DNA is TGCGCCAGCAGCTCGTACTCCAATGAGCAGTTCTTC. Its protein is CASSSYSNEQFF.

The table lists this clone with a count of one. This chain connects TRBV4-1 to TRBJ2-5; D is unclear. The CDR3 extends over 13 amino acids. Deletions cut 2 bases from V and 4 bases from J, with 8 bases between. Germline CDR1 and CDR2: MGHRA and YSYEKL. CDR3 sequence (DNA): TGCGCCAGCAGCCAACTTCCGGGAGAGACCCAGTACTTC. The encoded protein is CASSQLPGETQYF.

This chain uses TRBV19 with TRBJ1-3; the D gene is possibly TRBD1 (5 bases). The CDR3 has 14 amino acids. Trimming removed 3 bases at V and 3 bases at J, with 9 bases between. In germline, CDR1 is LNHDA, CDR2 SQIVND (reference sequence). DNA for the CDR3: TGTGCCAGTAGTATGAGACAGAGTGGAAACACCATATATTTT. It yields the protein CASSMRQSGNTIYF.

This clone was counted only a few times. This chain joins TRBV5-1 and TRBJ2-7, with TRBD1 matching over 9 bases. The length of the CDR3 is 14 residues. CDR1 and CDR2 from the germline V gene are SGHRS and YFSETQ. Trimming removed 4 bases from V and 2 bases from J; junction bases left unmatched: 4. CDR3 protein: CASSPTGGPYEQYF. DNA for the CDR3: TGCGCCAGCAGCCCAACAGGGGGCCCCTACGAGCAGTACTTC.

The genes are TRBV5-4 and TRBJ2-7, with D possibly TRBD1 on 6 matching bases. Germline V lookup: CDR1 SGHNT, CDR2 YYREEE (reference sequence). CDR3 size: 13 residues. Trimming cost V 5 bases and J 0 bases, with 9 bases left between them. CDR3 loop: CASRDSSSYEQYF. In DNA, the CDR3 is TGTGCCAGCAGGGACAGTAGCTCCTACGAGCAGTACTTC.

The chain uses TRBV5-1 and TRBJ1-2, with 10 bases lining up with TRBD1. The CDR3 totals 16 residues. Trimming at V came to 0 bases and at J to 8 bases, leaving 10 bases not matched to a gene. CDR1 is SGHRS and CDR2 is YFSETQ in the germline V gene. The chain's CDR3 is CASSLAVGQGIDGYTF. CDR3 bases: TGCGCCAGCAGCTTGGCCGTGGGACAGGGGATTGACGGCTACACCTTC.

About this clone: A clone one base away is much larger, so this may be a read error. V gene TRBV4-3 combines with J gene TRBJ2-7; maybe TRBD2 (5 bases). Between the trimmed V and J ends, which lost 1 base and 3 bases, there was a span of 10 bases. The CDR3 runs to 14 residues. Germline values: CDR1 LGHNA, CDR2 YSLEER. CDR3 coding DNA: TGCGCCAGCAGCCAAGGTCGAGGGTTCTACGAGCAGTACTTC. Its protein product is CASSQGRGFYEQYF.

The genes are TRBV18 and TRBJ2-3, with a weak D call TRBD1 (6 bases). Between the trimmed V and J ends, which lost 6 bases and 2 bases, there was a span of 15 bases. Per germline, CDR1 KGHSH and CDR2 LQKENI. The CDR3 sequence is 15 residues long. As DNA, the CDR3 is TGTGCCAGCTCCCCTCTGCAGGGGTACACAGATACGCAGTATTTT. It codes for CASSPLQGYTDTQYF. Together with reference TRBV18 and TRBJ2-3, the CDR3 gives the full variable domain: NAGVMQNPRHLVRRRGQEARLRCSPMKGHSHVYWYRQLPEEGLKFMVYLQKENIIDESGMPKERFSAEFPKEGPSILRIQQVVRGDSAAYFCASSPLQGYTDTQYFGPGTRLTVL.

This clone was seen only a few times. The chain is built from TRBV15 and TRBJ1-6; D remains unclear. Germline values: CDR1 LNHNV, CDR2 YYDKDF (reference sequence). V lost 0 bases and J lost 8, with 11 bases in between. The CDR3 runs 15 residues. CDR3 amino acids: CATSRDREGYSPLHF. DNA of the CDR3: TGTGCCACCAGCAGAGATCGGGAAGGGTATTCACCCCTCCACTTT.